The T cell receptor (beta chain) described here comes from a study of naive and memory T cell subsets. Whole-study findings and limits: RNA-based TCR counts may shift with T cell activation and differentiation.

Overnight CMV lysate stimulation of fresh PBMCs defined donor CMV status by CD4+ IFNgamma. The beta constant-region primer was an equimolar mix of two oligonucleotides covering TRBC1 and TRBC2. Each CDR3 protein gets one entry after TCRdb re-called the UMI-ligation and nested PCR reads with MiXCR. The sample shows over 75,000 distinct CDR3 sequences, 13% of them seen only once. About this clonotype itself: Its antigen remains unidentified.

There are 16 residues in the CDR3. V gave up 8 bases and J gave up 3 bases, with 20 bases separating them. Germline V CDR1 and CDR2: MGHRA, YSYEKL. This sequence was found in a human donor in good health. What was sequenced was central memory CD4+ T cells from blood. This chain connects TRBV4-1 to TRBJ2-1; a possible D gene is TRBD2 (6 bases). The CDR3 nucleotides read TGCGCCAGCCGACGCTCCGGGGTAGCGGACTACAATGAGCAGTTCTTC. Protein product: CASRRSGVADYNEQFF.